This T cell receptor (beta chain) was sequenced during a study of response to subunit inactivated influenza vaccine. Study outcomes and limitations: The authors proposed limited new T cell recruitment per seasonal influenza vaccination.

This clonotype was observed a few times. Antigen unknown. Each CDR3 protein gets one entry after TCRdb re-called the RT-PCR reads with MiXCR. This sample carries some 500,000 distinct CDR3 sequences, 25% of them seen once, and the ten largest clones take 1.5% to 2%. V was trimmed by 4 bases and J by 2 bases, leaving 9 bases between them. In germline, CDR1 is SQVTM, CDR2 ANQGSEA. The CDR3 is made up of 12 amino acids. The source of this sequence is a man aged 50-60 years who received an inactivated influenza vaccine. The genes are TRBV29-1 and TRBJ2-7; D may be TRBD1 or TRBD2 (5 bases each). The sequencing used CD4+ T cells sorted from PBMCs, collected 4 to 6 days after vaccination. DNA of the CDR3: TGCAGCGTTGTTCAGGGAGCCTACGAGCAGTACTTC. It encodes CSVVQGAYEQYF.